This T cell receptor (beta chain) was sequenced for a study of T-cell memory formation after mild COVID-19. Study results and limitations: Most CD4+ clones that shrank were in CM and EM, while CD8+ ones turned up in EMRA. The finding that pre-infection memory included some responding clones suggested that cross-reactive memory joined.

This clonotype was counted many times. As yet, its antigen is unknown. CDR3 length equals 15 residues. Germline CDR1 DFQATT, CDR2 SNEGSKA (reference sequence). V was cut by 4 bases and J by 7 bases, with 20 bases left in between. 5'RACE primed at constant segments yielded TCR alpha and TCR beta cDNA libraries bearing sample barcodes and UMIs. TCRdb redid the calling of the 5' RACE reads with MiXCR, one entry per CDR3 protein. The sample has about 430,000 distinct CDR3 sequences; under 20% are singletons. Sample: PBMCs or a T cell subset sorted from them (not recorded which). V gene TRBV20-1 combines with J gene TRBJ2-1, with D possibly TRBD2 on 6 matching bases. The clonotype was recovered from a man younger than 30 who had mild COVID-19 (a few samples of this study predate the infection). Cell type and time point are not known. CDR3 nucleotides: TGCAGTGCTACTATAGGTGGCGGGGCCGCAAATGAGCAGTTCTTC. This codes for CSATIGGGAANEQFF.